Presented here are 21 T cell receptor beta chains from one specimen sequenced in a study of blood T cell repertoires in COVID-19. Assay: immunoSEQ multiplex PCR; the TCRdb copy retains only in-frame clones and omits some. The sample lists about 41,000 clones, 70% to 90% seen once, with 3.5% to 5.5% in the top ten. The sample taken for sequencing was peripheral blood. The receptors here all came from a man between 60 and 75 years old with acute or convalescent COVID-19.

In this sample, this clone turned up a few times. The J gene is TRBJ1-6, the V gene TRBV12-3 or TRBV12-4; no reliable D call. CDR3 length: 13 amino acids. Trimming removed 9 bases at V and 6 bases at J, with 12 bases between. This CDR3 reads CASLLSGNSPLHF. The CDR3 DNA reads as TGTGCCAGTCTTTTGTCGGGTAATTCACCCCTCCACTTT.

The rearrangement links TRBV6-5 to TRBJ1-5; the D gene is possibly TRBD1 (5 bases). Germline lookup yields CDR1 MNHEY and CDR2 SVGAGI. Deletions cut 7 bases from V and 5 bases from J, with 15 bases between. The CDR3 runs to 14 residues. DNA for the CDR3: TGTGCCAGCATGATGACAGCAAGCGATCAGCCCCAGCATTTT. Residues: CASMMTASDQPQHF.

The V gene is TRBV30, the J gene TRBJ1-1, with D tentatively TRBD1 (6 bases). The CDR3 is 13 residues long. Germline V gene sequence: CDR1 GTSNPN, CDR2 SVGIG (reference sequence). V lost 0 bases, J lost 1 base, and 6 bases lay in between. The CDR3 is CAWSVGGNTEAFF. For the CDR3, the DNA is TGTGCCTGGAGTGTAGGGGGGAACACTGAAGCTTTCTTT.

The chain couples TRBV2 to TRBJ1-5; no firm D call. The ends were cut back, 8 bases at V and 2 bases at J, with 16 bases in the middle. The CDR3 loop spans 15 amino acids. Germline V CDR1 and CDR2: SNHLY, FYNNEI. CDR3 DNA sequence: TGTGCCAGCGGACCGGGGAGCAATGGCAATCAGCCCCAGCATTTT. It is translated as CASGPGSNGNQPQHF. Full variable domain (rest looked up from reference TRBV2 and TRBJ1-5): EPEVTQTPSHQVTQMGQEVILRCVPISNHLYFYWYRQILGQKVEFLVSFYNNEISEKSEIFDDQFSVERPDGSNFTLKIRSTKLEDSAMYFCASGPGSNGNQPQHFGDGTRLSIL.

The chain links TRBV5-5 to TRBJ2-2; TRBD1 matches 7 bases. Germline V gives CDR1 SGHKS, CDR2 YYEKEE (reference sequence). V was pared by 0 bases and J by 0 bases, with 5 bases of the junction left unmatched. The CDR3 covers 17 residues. The CDR3 region has the DNA TGTGCCAGCAGCTTGGCGACAGGGAAATCGAACACCGGGGAGCTGTTTTTT. Protein: CASSLATGKSNTGELFF.

The rearrangement joins TRBV9 to TRBJ1-3; maybe TRBD1 (6 bases). This CDR3 has 14 residues. The germline V and J ends were trimmed by 3 bases and 9 bases, with 16 bases remaining between them. Looked up from germline, CDR1 is SGDLS and CDR2 is YYNGEE. The CDR3, as DNA: TGTGCCAGCAGCGGACCGGGACGGACAGCCACCATATATTTT. Translation gives CASSGPGRTATIYF.

The chain links TRBV9 to TRBJ1-1, with 7 bases lining up with TRBD1. Unmatched junction bases numbered 17, after V lost 4 bases and J lost 11 bases. CDR1 is SGDLS and CDR2 is YYNGEE in the germline V gene. The CDR3 has 15 amino acids. CDR3 DNA: TGTGCCAGCAGCCCCCAAGGAGGGGGCGTAGGGTGGGCTTTCTTT. Its translation: CASSPQGGGVGWAFF.

The CDR3 DNA reads TGTGCCAGCAGCTTAGGGGACAGGGCCAACTATGGCTACACCTTC. Its protein is CASSLGDRANYGYTF. The V and J genes are TRBV7-2 and TRBJ1-2, with TRBD1 identical over 9 bases. Germline CDR1 SGHTA, CDR2 FQGNSA. V shed 1 base and J 2 bases; nucleotides not matched to a gene: 2. This CDR3 has 15 residues.

The DNA for the CDR3 is TGTGCCAGCAGCTTGGAAGCTAGCCCTGTGAAGACCCAGTACTTC. Amino acids: CASSLEASPVKTQYF. The chain joins TRBV5-4 to TRBJ2-5; a possible D gene is TRBD2 (5 bases). Germline CDR1 is SGHNT and CDR2 is YYREEE (reference sequence). The germline V and J ends were trimmed by 0 bases and 6 bases, with 15 bases remaining between them. The CDR3 loop spans 15 amino acids.

The CDR3 DNA reads TGTGCCAGTACCCGAGGGACTGAAGCTTTCTTT. Translation gives CASTRGTEAFF. This chain links TRBV19 with TRBJ1-1, with D unresolved. CDR1 and CDR2 (germline): LNHDA, SQIVND (reference sequence). The CDR3 runs 11 residues. Trimming pared 7 bases from V and 5 bases from J, leaving 8 bases between.

The CDR3 loop reads CASSDQQGAREKLFF. For the CDR3, the DNA is TGTGCCAGCAGTGACCAACAGGGGGCTCGTGAAAAACTGTTTTTT. This rearrangement joins TRBV25-1 to TRBJ1-4; TRBD1 aligns across 9 bases. V trimming: 3 bases; J trimming: 7 bases; junction bases outside the gene matches: 6. The CDR3 consists of 15 residues. From germline, CDR1 is MGHDK and CDR2 SYGVNS. The whole variable domain, remainder taken from reference TRBV25-1 and TRBJ1-4, is EADIYQTPRYLVIGTGKKITLECSQTMGHDKMYWYQQDPGMELHLIHYSYGVNSTEKGDLSSESTVSRIRTEHFPLTLESARPSHTSQYLCASSDQQGAREKLFFGSGTQLSVL.

V gene TRBV5-1 combines with J gene TRBJ2-3, with TRBD2 identical over 8 bases. Germline CDR1 SGHRS, CDR2 YFSETQ. This CDR3 contains 16 residues. J was trimmed by 4 bases and V by 1 base; bases with no gene match: 8. The CDR3 bases are TGCGCCAGCAGCTTGCGGGGGGGCCTTACAGCAGATACGCAGTATTTT. Residues: CASSLRGGLTADTQYF.

The V and J genes are TRBV2 and TRBJ2-7; the match to TRBD2 covers 9 bases. The CDR3 sequence is 13 residues long. Germline V gene lookup returns CDR1 SNHLY and CDR2 FYNNEI. The junction had 4 bases not matched to a gene; V was cut back by 4 bases and J by 6 bases. The CDR3 loop is CASSVGGGVEQYF. CDR3 nucleotide sequence: TGTGCCAGCAGTGTCGGCGGGGGGGTCGAGCAGTACTTC.

J is TRBJ1-4 and V is TRBV27; D ambiguous. Germline lookup yields CDR1 MNHEY and CDR2 SMNVEV (reference sequence). The CDR3 has 13 amino acids. Trimming removed 3 bases from V and 5 bases from J, with 7 bases in between. CDR3 in amino acids: CASSLFRNEKLFF. The CDR3 DNA follows: TGTGCCAGCAGTTTGTTCAGAAATGAAAAACTGTTTTTT.

V gene TRBV4-2 combines with J gene TRBJ2-2, with D unresolved. The CDR3 is made up of 14 amino acids. Looked up from germline, CDR1 is LGHNA and CDR2 is YNFKEQ. Trimming took off 3 bases at V and 5 bases at J, with 10 bases between the two ends. Here the CDR3 reads CASSQQTWTGELFF. CDR3 bases: TGTGCCAGCAGCCAGCAAACTTGGACCGGGGAGCTGTTTTTT.

The chain employs TRBV19 and TRBJ1-4, with 9 bases identical to TRBD1. CDR1 is LNHDA, CDR2 SQIVND, per germline (reference sequence). This CDR3 has 17 residues. Trimming at V came to 0 bases and at J to 8 bases, leaving 10 bases not matched to a gene. The CDR3 here is CASSIDGQDRGGEKLFF. The CDR3 bases are TGTGCCAGTAGTATAGACGGCCAGGACAGGGGTGGAGAAAAACTGTTTTTT.

The J gene is TRBJ1-1, the V gene TRBV4-1, with 9 positions matching TRBD1. V lost 4 bases to trimming and J lost 1 base; unmatched junction nucleotides: 4. This CDR3 spans 15 amino acids. CDR1 is MGHRA and CDR2 is YSYEKL in the germline V gene. The CDR3 nucleotides are TGCGCCAGCAGCCGAGACAGGGGGAGGAACACTGAAGCTTTCTTT. The encoded protein is CASSRDRGRNTEAFF.

V gene TRBV10-3 combines with J gene TRBJ1-1; TRBD1 aligns across 8 bases. This CDR3 is 16 amino acids long. Germline values: CDR1 ENHRY, CDR2 SYGVKD. V lost 5 bases to trimming and J lost 1 base; unmatched junction nucleotides: 9. The CDR3 loop reads CAISKGQGYGNTEAFF. The CDR3 coding sequence is TGTGCCATCAGTAAAGGACAGGGTTACGGGAACACTGAAGCTTTCTTT.

V and J are TRBV7-2 and TRBJ2-5, with D maybe TRBD2 (6 bases). From germline, CDR1 is SGHTA and CDR2 FQGNSA. This CDR3 spans 14 amino acids. V gave up 3 bases and J gave up 2 bases, with 10 bases separating them. The CDR3 DNA is TGTGCCAGCAGCTTGGGGAGGATTCAAGAGACCCAGTACTTC. It translates to CASSLGRIQETQYF.

The V gene is TRBV6-6, the J gene TRBJ1-1; D not certain. There are 13 residues in the CDR3. V shed 11 bases and J shed 0 bases, with 13 bases lying between them. Germline-derived CDR1 and CDR2 are MNHNY and SVGAGI (reference sequence). CDR3 DNA: TGTGCCTCCCTCTCCTGGCTGAACACTGAAGCTTTCTTT. Residues: CASLSWLNTEAFF.

This clone was observed a single time. The chain combines TRBV30 with TRBJ2-1; no definite D call. Germline CDR1 GTSNPN, CDR2 SVGIG (reference sequence). The V gene lost 5 bases and the J gene lost 3 bases, with 8 bases spanning the gap. This CDR3 contains 12 residues. CDR3 residues: CAWAYLYNEQFF. The CDR3, as DNA: TGTGCCTGGGCCTACCTCTACAATGAGCAGTTCTTC.